This entry describes one T cell receptor (beta chain). The data originate from a study of CD8 T cells in Susac syndrome. Reverse transcription of about 0.5 to 1 ug RNA used random hexamers. With immunoSEQ multiplex PCR, TCR beta CDR3 was amplified across 54 Vbeta and 13 Jbeta. A single record per CDR3 protein comes from TCRdb applying MiXCR to the immunoSEQ multiplex PCR reads. There are just over 300,000 distinct CDR3 sequences in the sample; around 92% occur only once, and less than 0.08% lies in the top ten. Peripheral blood CD8+ and CD4+ T cells were profiled by TCR beta sequencing. The patients serving as multiple sclerosis controls were treatment-naive. They had stable or active relapsing-remitting disease and fulfilled revised McDonald criteria. The CD8+ and CD4+ T cells were negatively isolated, with the TEMRA cells enriched by FACS. The sequence was obtained from a human donor with multiple sclerosis. Material: CD4+ T cells from PBMCs.

The CDR3 region has the DNA TGTGCCAGCACCCAGAGCGGCGCAGACTATGGCTACACCTTC. This codes for CASTQSGADYGYTF. V gene TRBV28 combines with J gene TRBJ1-2; D gene uncertain. V dropped 7 bases and J dropped 3 bases, with 15 bases sitting between them. The germline V gene encodes CDR1 MDHEN and CDR2 SYDVKM. The CDR3 extends over 14 amino acids.